The source of this TCR beta chain is a study of T-cell reconstitution after alpha-beta-depleted transplantation in children. This CDR3 has 18 amino acids. V gave up 3 bases and J gave up 1 base; unmatched junction bases: 10. Germline V CDR1 and CDR2: SGHAT, FQDESV (reference sequence). This sample's TCRbeta library carried unique molecular identifier barcodes. One entry per CDR3 protein results from TCRdb running MiXCR on the PCR reads. The table lists roughly 280,000 distinct CDR3 sequences, 11% of them singletons. In this sample, this clonotype turned up many times. The sequence derives from a male patient aged 2-15 years who had a stem cell transplant for chronic granulomatous disease, so the T cells may come from the graft donor. The J gene is TRBJ2-2, the V gene TRBV11-1, with 8 bases fitting TRBD1. The starting material was peripheral blood, obtained 180 days after TCRalphabeta/CD19-depleted stem cell transplant. The CDR3: CASSLSSGQGLNTGELFF. The CDR3 DNA sequence: TGTGCCAGCAGCTTGTCTTCAGGACAGGGCCTGAACACCGGGGAGCTGTTTTTT.